The following is a T cell receptor (beta chain) sequence with its context. Its antigen remains unidentified. TCRdb reanalysed the RT-PCR reads using MiXCR and keeps one entry per CDR3 protein. This sample has around 850,000 distinct CDR3 sequences, with less than 20% found just once. The source of the sample is a study of response to subunit inactivated influenza vaccine. Findings and caveats of the study: Authors suggested seasonal influenza vaccinations each recruit few new T cells.

The CDR3 consists of 16 residues. V dropped 4 bases and J dropped 4 bases, with 17 bases sitting between them. The germline CDR1 and CDR2 sequences are SGHTA and FQGNSA. This TCR derives from a man aged 50 to 59 who received an inactivated influenza vaccine. This sample comprised PBMCs from blood, obtained 5 days after vaccination. The chain carries TRBV7-2 and TRBJ1-3; TRBD1 might be the D (5 bases). In DNA form, the CDR3 reads TGTGCCAGCAGCTACCCCGACAGATCAACAGGAAACACCATATATTTT. It translates to CASSYPDRSTGNTIYF. The full variable domain, with the rest looked up from reference TRBV7-2 and TRBJ1-3, is GAGVSQSPSNKVTEKGKDVELRCDPISGHTALYWYRQSLGQGLEFLIYFQGNSAPDKSGLPSDRFSAERTGGSVSTLTIQRTQQEDSAVYLCASSYPDRSTGNTIYFGEGSWLTVV.